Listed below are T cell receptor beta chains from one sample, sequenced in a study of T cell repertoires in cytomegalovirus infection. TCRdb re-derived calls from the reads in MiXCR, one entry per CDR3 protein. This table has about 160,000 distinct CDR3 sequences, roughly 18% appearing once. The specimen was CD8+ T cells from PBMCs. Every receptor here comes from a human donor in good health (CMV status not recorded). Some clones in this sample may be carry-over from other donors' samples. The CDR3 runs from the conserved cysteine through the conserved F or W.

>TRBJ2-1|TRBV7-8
CASSVLAGSSYNEQFF
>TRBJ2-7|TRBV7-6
CASSISPGTGSYEQYF
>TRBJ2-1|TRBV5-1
CASSHDPDNEQFF
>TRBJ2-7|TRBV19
CARPGGRRYSYEQYF
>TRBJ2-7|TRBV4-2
CASSQEPGGGYEQYF
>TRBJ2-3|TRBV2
CATGGSGRAEPTDTQYF
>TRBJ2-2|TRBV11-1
CASSGRQGTDPPHTNTGELFF
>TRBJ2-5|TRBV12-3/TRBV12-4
CASSQTGTSEETQYF
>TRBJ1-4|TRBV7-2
CASSSGQGTTNEKLFF
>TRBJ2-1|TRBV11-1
CASSVLRVGNEQFF
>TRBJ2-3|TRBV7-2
CASSFLRLWDTQYF
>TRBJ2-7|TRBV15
CATSPRDRGYEQYF
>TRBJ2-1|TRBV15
CATGSPANEQFF
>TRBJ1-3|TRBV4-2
CASSSTAGQGGNTIYF
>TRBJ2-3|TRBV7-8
CASSPTGTTDTQYF
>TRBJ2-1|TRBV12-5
CASGLAGKYNEQFF
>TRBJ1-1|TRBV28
CASSGTANTEAFF
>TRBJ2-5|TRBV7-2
CASSSPSGGAQFSETQYF
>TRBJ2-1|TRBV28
CASSSRTEGGNEQFF
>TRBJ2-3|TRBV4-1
CASSQDQIVLGTDTQYF
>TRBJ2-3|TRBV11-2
CASSPDTNTDTQYF
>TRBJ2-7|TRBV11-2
CASSLSGTGREQYF
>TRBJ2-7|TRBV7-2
CASSSGLIYEQYF
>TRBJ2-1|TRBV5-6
CASSLAINDEQFF
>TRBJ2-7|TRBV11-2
CASSIRASYEQYF